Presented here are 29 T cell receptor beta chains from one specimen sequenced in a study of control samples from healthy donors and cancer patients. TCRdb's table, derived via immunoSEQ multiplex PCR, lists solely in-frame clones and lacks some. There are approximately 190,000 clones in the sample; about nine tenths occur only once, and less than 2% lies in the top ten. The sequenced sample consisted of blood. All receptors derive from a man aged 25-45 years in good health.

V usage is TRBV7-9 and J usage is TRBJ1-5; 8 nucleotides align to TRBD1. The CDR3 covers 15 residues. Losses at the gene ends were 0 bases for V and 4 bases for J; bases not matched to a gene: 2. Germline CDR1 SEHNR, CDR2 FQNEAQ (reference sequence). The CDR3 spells CASSLAQGANQPQHF. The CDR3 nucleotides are TGTGCCAGCAGCTTAGCCCAGGGGGCTAATCAGCCCCAGCATTTT.

In DNA, the CDR3 is TGTGCCAGTAGAGAGGACGGAAATTCACCCCTCCACTTT. This codes for CASREDGNSPLHF. The chain uses TRBV19 and TRBJ1-6; no firm D call. The V and J ends lost 6 bases and 7 bases respectively, with 10 bases between them. The germline CDR1 and CDR2 sequences are LNHDA and SQIVND (reference sequence). This CDR3 is 13 amino acids long. Full variable domain (remainder filled in from reference TRBV19 and TRBJ1-6): DGGITQSPKYLFRKEGQNVTLSCEQNLNHDAMYWYRQDPGQGLRLIYYSQIVNDFQKGDIAEGYSVSREKKESFPLTVTSAQKNPTAFYLCASREDGNSPLHFGNGTRLTVT.

This CDR3 reads CASISLGRGLGEQYF. The DNA of the CDR3 is TGTGCCAGCATTTCACTGGGCAGGGGGCTTGGCGAGCAGTACTTC. This chain links TRBV2 with TRBJ2-7; 8 bases map to TRBD1. Germline V lookup: CDR1 SNHLY, CDR2 FYNNEI. The CDR3 runs to 15 residues. Trimming at V came to 7 bases and at J to 6 bases, leaving 14 bases not matched to a gene.

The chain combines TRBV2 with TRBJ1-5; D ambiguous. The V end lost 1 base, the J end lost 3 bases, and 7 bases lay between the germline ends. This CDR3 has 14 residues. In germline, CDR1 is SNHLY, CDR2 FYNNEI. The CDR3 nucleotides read TGTGCCAGCAGTGAAGAGGGAACCAATCAGCCCCAGCATTTT. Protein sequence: CASSEEGTNQPQHF.

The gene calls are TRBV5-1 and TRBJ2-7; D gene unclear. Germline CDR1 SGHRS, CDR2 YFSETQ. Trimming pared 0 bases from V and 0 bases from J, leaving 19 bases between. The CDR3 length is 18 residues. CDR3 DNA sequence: TGCGCCAGCAGCTTGGCCTACACAGACGGTGGATCCTCCTACGAGCAGTACTTC. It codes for CASSLAYTDGGSSYEQYF.

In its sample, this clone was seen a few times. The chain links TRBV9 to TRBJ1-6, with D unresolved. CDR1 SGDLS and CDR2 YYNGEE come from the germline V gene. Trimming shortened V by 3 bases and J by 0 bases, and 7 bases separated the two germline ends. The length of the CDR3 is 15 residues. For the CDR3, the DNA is TGTGCCAGCAGCGATGGGGTCTCCTATAATTCACCCCTCCACTTT. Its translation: CASSDGVSYNSPLHF.

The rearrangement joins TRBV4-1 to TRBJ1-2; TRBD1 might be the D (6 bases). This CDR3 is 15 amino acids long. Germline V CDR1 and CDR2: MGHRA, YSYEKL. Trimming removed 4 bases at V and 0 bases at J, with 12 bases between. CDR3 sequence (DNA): TGCGCCAGCAGCCCACAGGGCCGAGCTAACTATGGCTACACCTTC. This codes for CASSPQGRANYGYTF.

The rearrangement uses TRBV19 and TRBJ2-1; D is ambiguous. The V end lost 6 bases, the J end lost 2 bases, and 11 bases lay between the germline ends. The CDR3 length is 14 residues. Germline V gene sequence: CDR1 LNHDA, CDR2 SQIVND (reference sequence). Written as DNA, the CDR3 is TGTGCCAGTAGGGCCGAATGGGCCTACAATGAGCAGTTCTTC. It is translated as CASRAEWAYNEQFF.

CDR3 in DNA: TGTGCCAGCAGCCCTAGCGGGGGGGCCTACAATGAGCAGTTCTTC. It is translated as CASSPSGGAYNEQFF. The chain couples TRBV7-2 to TRBJ2-1; 12 bases match TRBD2. Trimming removed 5 bases from V and 2 bases from J; junction bases left unmatched: 1. The CDR3 runs 15 residues. Germline CDR1 and CDR2: SGHTA and FQGNSA.

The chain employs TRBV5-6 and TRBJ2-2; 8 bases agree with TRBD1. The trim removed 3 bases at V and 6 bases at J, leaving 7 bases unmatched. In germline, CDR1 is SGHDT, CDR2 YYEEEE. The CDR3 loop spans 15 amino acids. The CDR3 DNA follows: TGTGCCAGCAGCTCCAGGACAGGGTGGGCCGGGGAGCTGTTTTTT. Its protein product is CASSSRTGWAGELFF.

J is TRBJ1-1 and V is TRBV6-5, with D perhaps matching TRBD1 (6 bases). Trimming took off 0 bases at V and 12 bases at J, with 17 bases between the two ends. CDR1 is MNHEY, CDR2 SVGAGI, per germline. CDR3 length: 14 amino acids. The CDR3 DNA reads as TGTGCCAGCAGTTACTCGCCTGGGGACATCCGGACTTTCTTT. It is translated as CASSYSPGDIRTFF.

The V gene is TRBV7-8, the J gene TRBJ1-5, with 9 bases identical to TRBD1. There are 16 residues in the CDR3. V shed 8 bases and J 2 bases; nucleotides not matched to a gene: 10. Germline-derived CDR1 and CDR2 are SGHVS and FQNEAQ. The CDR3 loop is CASGGQGDSGNQPQHF. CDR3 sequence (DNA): TGTGCCAGCGGGGGACAGGGCGACAGCGGCAATCAGCCCCAGCATTTT. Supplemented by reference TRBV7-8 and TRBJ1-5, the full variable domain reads GAGVSQSPRYKVAKRGQDVALRCDPISGHVSLFWYQQALGQGPEFLTYFQNEAQLDKSGLPSDRFFAERPEGSVSTLKIQRTQQEDSAVYLCASGGQGDSGNQPQHFGDGTRLSIL.

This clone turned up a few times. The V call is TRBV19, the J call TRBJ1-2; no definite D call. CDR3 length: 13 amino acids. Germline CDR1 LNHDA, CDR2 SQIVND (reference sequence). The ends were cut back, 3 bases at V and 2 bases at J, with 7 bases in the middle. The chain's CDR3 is CASSMPANYGYTF. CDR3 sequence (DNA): TGTGCCAGTAGTATGCCGGCCAACTATGGCTACACCTTC.

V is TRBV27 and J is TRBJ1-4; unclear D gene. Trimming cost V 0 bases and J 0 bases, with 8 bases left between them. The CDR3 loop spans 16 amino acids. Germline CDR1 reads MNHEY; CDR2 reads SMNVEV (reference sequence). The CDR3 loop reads CASSLSVVATNEKLFF. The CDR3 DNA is TGTGCCAGCAGTTTATCGGTAGTTGCAACTAATGAAAAACTGTTTTTT. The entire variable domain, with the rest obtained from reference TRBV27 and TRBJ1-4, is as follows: EAQVTQNPRYLITVTGKKLTVTCSQNMNHEYMSWYRQDPGLGLRQIYYSMNVEVTDKGDVPEGYKVSRKEKRNFPLILESPSPNQTSLYFCASSLSVVATNEKLFFGSGTQLSVL.

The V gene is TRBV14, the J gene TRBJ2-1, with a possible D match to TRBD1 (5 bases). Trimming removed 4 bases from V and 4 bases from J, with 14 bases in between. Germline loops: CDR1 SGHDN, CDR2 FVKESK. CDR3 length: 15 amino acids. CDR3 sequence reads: CASSRYKTVYNEQFF. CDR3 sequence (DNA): TGTGCCAGCAGCCGTTATAAGACAGTGTACAATGAGCAGTTCTTC.

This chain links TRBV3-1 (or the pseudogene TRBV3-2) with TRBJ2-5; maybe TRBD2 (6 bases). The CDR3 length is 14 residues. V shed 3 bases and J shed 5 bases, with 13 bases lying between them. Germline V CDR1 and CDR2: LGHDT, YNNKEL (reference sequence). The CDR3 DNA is TGTGCCAGCAGCCATTCCGGGAGAGAGGAGACCCAGTACTTC. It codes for CASSHSGREETQYF.

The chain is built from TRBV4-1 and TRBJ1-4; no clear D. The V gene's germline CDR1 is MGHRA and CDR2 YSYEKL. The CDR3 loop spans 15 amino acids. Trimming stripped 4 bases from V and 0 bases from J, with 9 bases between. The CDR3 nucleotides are TGCGCCAGCAGCCCCCCGGGTGCAACTAATGAAAAACTGTTTTTT. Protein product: CASSPPGATNEKLFF.

The CDR3 sequence: CASKAAGNTIYF. Here the CDR3 DNA reads TGTGCCAGCAAGGCCGCTGGAAACACCATATATTTT. The chain uses TRBV2 and TRBJ1-3; D ambiguous. In germline, CDR1 is SNHLY, CDR2 FYNNEI. The CDR3 has 12 residues. Trimming took 7 bases from V and 2 from J, leaving 6 bases between them.

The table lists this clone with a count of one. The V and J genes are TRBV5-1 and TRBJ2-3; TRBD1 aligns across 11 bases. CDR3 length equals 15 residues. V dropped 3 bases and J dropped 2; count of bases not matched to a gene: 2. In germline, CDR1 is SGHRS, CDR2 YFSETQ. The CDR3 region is CASSWGQGVTDTQYF. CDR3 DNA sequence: TGCGCCAGCAGCTGGGGACAGGGGGTCACAGATACGCAGTATTTT.

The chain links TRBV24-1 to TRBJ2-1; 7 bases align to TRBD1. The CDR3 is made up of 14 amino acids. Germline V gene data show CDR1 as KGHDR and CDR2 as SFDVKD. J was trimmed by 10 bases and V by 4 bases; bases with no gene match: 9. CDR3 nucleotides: TGTGCCACCAGTGAGAACGACAGGGTAGGGGAGCAGTTCTTC. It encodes CATSENDRVGEQFF.

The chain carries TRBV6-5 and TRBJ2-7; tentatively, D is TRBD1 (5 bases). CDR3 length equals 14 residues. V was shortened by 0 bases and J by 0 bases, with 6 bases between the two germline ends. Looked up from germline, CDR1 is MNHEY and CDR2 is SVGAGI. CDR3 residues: CASSYSGASYEQYF. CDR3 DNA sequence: TGTGCCAGCAGTTACTCAGGGGCCTCCTACGAGCAGTACTTC.

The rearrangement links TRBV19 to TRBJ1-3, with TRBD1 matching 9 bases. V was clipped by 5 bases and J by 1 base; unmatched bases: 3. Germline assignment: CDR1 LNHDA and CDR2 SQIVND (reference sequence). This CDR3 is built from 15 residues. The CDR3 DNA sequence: TGTGCCAGTAGTGTTGACAGGGGGTCTGGAAACACCATATATTTT. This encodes CASSVDRGSGNTIYF. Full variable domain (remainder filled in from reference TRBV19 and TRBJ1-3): DGGITQSPKYLFRKEGQNVTLSCEQNLNHDAMYWYRQDPGQGLRLIYYSQIVNDFQKGDIAEGYSVSREKKESFPLTVTSAQKNPTAFYLCASSVDRGSGNTIYFGEGSWLTVV.

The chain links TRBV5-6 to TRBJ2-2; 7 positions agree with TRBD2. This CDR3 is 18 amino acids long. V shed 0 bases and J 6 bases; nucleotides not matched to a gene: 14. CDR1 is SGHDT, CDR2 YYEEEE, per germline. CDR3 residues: CASSLGITGTIIAGELFF. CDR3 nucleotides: TGTGCCAGCAGCTTGGGGATAACCGGGACTATAATAGCCGGGGAGCTGTTTTTT.

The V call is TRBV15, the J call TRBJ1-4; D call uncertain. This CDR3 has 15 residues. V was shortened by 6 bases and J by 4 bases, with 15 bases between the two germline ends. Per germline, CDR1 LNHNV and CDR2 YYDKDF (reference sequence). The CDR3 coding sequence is TGTGCCACCAGTCGGGCGGGCAGCCTTAATGAAAAACTGTTTTTT. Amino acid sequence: CATSRAGSLNEKLFF.

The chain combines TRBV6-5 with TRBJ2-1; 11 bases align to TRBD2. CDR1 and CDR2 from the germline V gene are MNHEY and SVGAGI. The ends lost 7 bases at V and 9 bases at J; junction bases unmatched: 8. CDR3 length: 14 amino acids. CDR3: CASMGSGGEIEQFF. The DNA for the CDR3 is TGTGCCAGCATGGGTAGCGGGGGGGAAATTGAGCAGTTCTTC.

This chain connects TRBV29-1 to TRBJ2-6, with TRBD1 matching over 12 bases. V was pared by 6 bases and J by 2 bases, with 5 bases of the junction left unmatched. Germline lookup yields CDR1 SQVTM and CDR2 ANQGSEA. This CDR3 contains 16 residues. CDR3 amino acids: CSVAGTGGAGANVLTF. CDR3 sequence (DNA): TGCAGCGTCGCCGGGACAGGGGGCGCTGGGGCCAACGTCCTGACTTTC.

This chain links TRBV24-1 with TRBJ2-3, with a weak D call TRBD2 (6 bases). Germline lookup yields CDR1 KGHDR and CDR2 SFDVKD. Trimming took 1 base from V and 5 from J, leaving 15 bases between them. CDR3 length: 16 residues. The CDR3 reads CATSDFQAGTLDTQYF. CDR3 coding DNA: TGTGCCACCAGTGATTTTCAGGCGGGAACATTAGATACGCAGTATTTT.

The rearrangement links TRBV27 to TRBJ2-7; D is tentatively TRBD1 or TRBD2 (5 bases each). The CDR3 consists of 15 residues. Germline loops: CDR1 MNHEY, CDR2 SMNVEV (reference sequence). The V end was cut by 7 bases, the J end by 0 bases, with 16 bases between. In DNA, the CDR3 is TGTGCCAGCACCACCCGGGGCGGTAGCTCCTACGAGCAGTACTTC. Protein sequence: CASTTRGGSSYEQYF.

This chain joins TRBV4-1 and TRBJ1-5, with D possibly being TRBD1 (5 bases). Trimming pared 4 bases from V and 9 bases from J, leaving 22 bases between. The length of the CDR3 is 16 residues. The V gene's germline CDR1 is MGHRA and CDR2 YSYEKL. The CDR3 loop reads CASSPWGGPPQGPQHF. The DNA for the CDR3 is TGCGCCAGCAGCCCATGGGGGGGTCCCCCGCAAGGGCCCCAGCATTTT.